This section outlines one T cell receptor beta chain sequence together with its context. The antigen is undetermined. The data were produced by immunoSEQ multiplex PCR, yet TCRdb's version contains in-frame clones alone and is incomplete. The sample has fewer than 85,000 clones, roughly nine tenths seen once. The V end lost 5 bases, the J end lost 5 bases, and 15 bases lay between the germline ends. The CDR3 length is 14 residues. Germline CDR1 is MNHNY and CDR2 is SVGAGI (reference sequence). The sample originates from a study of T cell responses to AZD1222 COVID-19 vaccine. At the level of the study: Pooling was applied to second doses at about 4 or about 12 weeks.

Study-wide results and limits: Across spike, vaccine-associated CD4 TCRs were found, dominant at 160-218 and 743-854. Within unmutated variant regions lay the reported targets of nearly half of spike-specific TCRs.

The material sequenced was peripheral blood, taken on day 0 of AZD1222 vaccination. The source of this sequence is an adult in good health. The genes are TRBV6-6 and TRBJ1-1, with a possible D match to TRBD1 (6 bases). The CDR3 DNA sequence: TGTGCCAGCAGTAATCCACAGGGTTCGACTGAAGCTTTCTTT. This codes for CASSNPQGSTEAFF.